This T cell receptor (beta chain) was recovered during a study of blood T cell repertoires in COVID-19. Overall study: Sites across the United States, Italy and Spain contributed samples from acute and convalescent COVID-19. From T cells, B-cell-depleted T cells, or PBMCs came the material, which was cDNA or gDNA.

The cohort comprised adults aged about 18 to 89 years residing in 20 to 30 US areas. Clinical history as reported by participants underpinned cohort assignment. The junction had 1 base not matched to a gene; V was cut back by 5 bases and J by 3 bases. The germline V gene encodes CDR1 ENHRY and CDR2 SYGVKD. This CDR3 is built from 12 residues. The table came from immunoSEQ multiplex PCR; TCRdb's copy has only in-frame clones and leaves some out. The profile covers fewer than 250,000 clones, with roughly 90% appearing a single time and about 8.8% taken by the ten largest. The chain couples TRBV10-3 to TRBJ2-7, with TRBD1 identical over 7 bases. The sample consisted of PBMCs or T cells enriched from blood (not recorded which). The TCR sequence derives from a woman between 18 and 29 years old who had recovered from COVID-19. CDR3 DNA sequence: TGTGCCATCAGTCAGGGGGACTACGAGCAGTACTTC. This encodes CAISQGDYEQYF.